This T cell receptor (beta chain) comes out of a study of blood T cell repertoires in COVID-19. Background on the study: There were acute and convalescent COVID-19 samples, and they came from the United States, Italy and Spain.

Here immunoSEQ multiplex PCR was the method, and the copy in TCRdb shows in-frame clones only, minus some. This sample has 200,000 to 250,000 clones; around 90% occur once, and the top ten carry around 2.7%. CDR1 and CDR2 (germline): SGHAT, FQNNGV. CDR3 length: 15 amino acids. Trimming pared 7 bases from V and 5 bases from J, leaving 18 bases between. V usage is TRBV11-2 and J usage is TRBJ2-1; D is perhaps TRBD1 (6 bases). Sample: peripheral blood. The receptor was isolated from a man aged 55 to 70 with acute or convalescent COVID-19. The CDR3 reads CASTDGMGAHNEQFF. In nucleotides, the CDR3 is TGTGCCAGCACGGACGGGATGGGGGCGCACAATGAGCAGTTCTTC.